This T cell receptor (beta chain) was retrieved from a study of Graves' ophthalmopathy and Graves' hyperthyroidism. Trimming cost V 8 bases and J 8 bases; bases outside gene matches: 7. Per germline, CDR1 SQVTM and CDR2 ANQGSEA. The CDR3 extends over 11 amino acids. The sample holds a few counts of this clonotype. For repertoire sequencing, the TCR beta CDR3 regions were amplified from RNA transcripts. HTBI-primed RT-PCR formed the first round, and a multiplex PCR formed the second. MiXCR was run by TCRdb on the multiplex PCR reads, yielding one entry per CDR3 protein. The table includes a few hundred thousand distinct CDR3 sequences, 15% detected once.

The chain has TRBV29-1 and TRBJ1-2, with 8 bases that match TRBD1. Sequencing was carried out using peripheral blood. The sequence was obtained from a woman aged 18-35 years with stable Graves' hyperthyroidism. DNA for the CDR3: TGCAGCACAAGACAGGGGACCGGCTACACCTTC. It specifies CSTRQGTGYTF.